Presented here are 20 T cell receptor beta chains from one specimen sequenced in a study of cytotoxic CD8 clonotypes in ibrutinib-treated CLL. TCRdb's table, derived via immunoSEQ multiplex PCR, lists solely in-frame clones and lacks some. Of hundreds of thousands of clones in the sample, roughly 74% were seen once. Material: PBMCs, obtained after 24 months of ibrutinib treatment. These TCRs come from a human donor with chronic lymphocytic leukemia.

The chain joins TRBV2 to TRBJ2-1; TRBD2 matches at 9 bases. Germline values: CDR1 SNHLY, CDR2 FYNNEI. Trimming took 8 bases from V and 5 from J; bases not matched to a gene: 16. CDR3 length: 17 residues. CDR3 DNA sequence: TGTGCCAGCCGAGAAGCGGGAGGCCTTTCCAACGACAATGAGCAGTTCTTC. This codes for CASREAGGLSNDNEQFF.

V is TRBV4-1 and J is TRBJ2-7, with D tentatively TRBD2 (6 bases). The germline V gene has CDR1 MGHRA and CDR2 YSYEKL. This CDR3 is built from 14 residues. V was trimmed by 2 bases and J by 0 bases, leaving 8 bases between them. The CDR3 nucleotides read TGCGCCAGCAGCCAACAGACTAGCTCCTACGAGCAGTACTTC. It specifies CASSQQTSSYEQYF.

This rearrangement joins TRBV29-1 to TRBJ2-4; D tentatively reads TRBD1 or TRBD2 (5 bases each). Trimming took off 7 bases at V and 0 bases at J, with 22 bases between the two ends. Germline CDR1 and CDR2: SQVTM and ANQGSEA. The CDR3 loop spans 17 amino acids. The CDR3: CSALGWENRLAKNIQYF. In nucleotides, the CDR3 is TGCAGCGCCCTGGGATGGGAGAACAGGCTAGCCAAAAACATTCAGTACTTC.

This clone came up once. The rearrangement joins TRBV29-1 to TRBJ2-3; D is undetermined. This CDR3 has 15 residues. Germline V gene sequence: CDR1 SQVTM, CDR2 ANQGSEA. The germline V and J ends were trimmed by 0 bases and 2 bases, with 12 bases remaining between them. CDR3 region: CSVEDGRRNTDTQYF. CDR3 DNA sequence: TGCAGCGTTGAAGATGGGCGGCGGAACACAGATACGCAGTATTTT.

This chain joins TRBV9 and TRBJ2-1; 8 bases align to TRBD2. After removal of 7 bases from V and 3 bases from J, the junction contained 12 bases not matched to a gene. The CDR3 is 16 amino acids. Germline V CDR1 and CDR2: SGDLS, YYNGEE. The CDR3 is CASGSPRGRHYNEQFF. The CDR3 DNA sequence: TGTGCCAGCGGTTCTCCTCGCGGGAGGCACTACAATGAGCAGTTCTTC. Variable domain in full (rest from reference TRBV9 and TRBJ2-1): DSGVTQTPKHLITATGQRVTLRCSPRSGDLSVYWYQQSLDQGLQFLIQYYNGEERAKGNILERFSAQQFPDLHSELNLSSLELGDSALYFCASGSPRGRHYNEQFFGPGTRLTVL.

The genes are TRBV19 and TRBJ2-1; unclear D gene. From germline, CDR1 is LNHDA and CDR2 SQIVND (reference sequence). This CDR3 has 12 amino acids. Between the trimmed V and J ends, which lost 4 bases and 4 bases, there was a span of 5 bases. Here the CDR3 reads CASSNPYNEQFF. The CDR3 DNA is TGTGCCAGTAGTAACCCATACAATGAGCAGTTCTTC.

This chain uses TRBV5-1 with TRBJ2-7, with 9 bases aligning to TRBD1. CDR1 is SGHRS, CDR2 YFSETQ, per germline. The CDR3 is 17 residues long. With V trimmed by 1 base and J by 5 bases, 13 bases remained unmatched. This CDR3 is CASSLRRPGQGIHEQYF. For the CDR3, the DNA is TGCGCCAGCAGCTTGAGGAGACCGGGACAGGGAATTCACGAGCAGTACTTC.

This clone was picked up a small number of times. The CDR3 DNA is TGTGCCAGCAGCATACGCCCGAGCTCCTACAATGAGCAGTTCTTC. Its translation is CASSIRPSSYNEQFF. The chain combines TRBV11-1 with TRBJ2-1; D call uncertain. CDR3 length: 15 amino acids. V lost 5 bases and J lost 0, with 11 bases in between. Germline loops: CDR1 SGHAT, CDR2 FQDESV (reference sequence).

The rearrangement uses TRBV4-3 and TRBJ2-1; 7 bases fit TRBD2. The CDR3 sequence is 16 residues long. V lost 0 bases, J lost 4 bases, and 6 bases stayed unmatched. CDR1 is LGHNA, CDR2 YSLEER, per germline. This chain's CDR3 is CASSQDQAGVYNEQFF. CDR3 nucleotide sequence: TGCGCCAGCAGCCAAGATCAGGCGGGAGTGTACAATGAGCAGTTCTTC.

V usage is TRBV10-3 and J usage is TRBJ2-1, with D perhaps assigned TRBD1 or TRBD2 (5 bases each). Trimming stripped 6 bases from V and 0 bases from J, with 33 bases between. The CDR3 contains 22 residues. Germline loops: CDR1 ENHRY, CDR2 SYGVKD. CDR3 sequence reads: CAISDGRRSGPGPDSSYNEQFF. CDR3 coding DNA: TGTGCCATCAGCGACGGACGGAGGTCGGGACCAGGCCCCGATAGCTCCTACAATGAGCAGTTCTTC.

This clone came up a few times. The V gene is TRBV7-9, the J gene TRBJ1-2; no firm D call. This CDR3 has 13 amino acids. The germline V gene encodes CDR1 SEHNR and CDR2 FQNEAQ (reference sequence). Deletions cut 5 bases from V and 5 bases from J, with 12 bases between. In DNA form, the CDR3 reads TGTGCCAGCAGCCCGGACGGCGAGTATGGCTACACCTTC. Its protein product is CASSPDGEYGYTF.

V usage is TRBV5-1 and J usage is TRBJ1-5; D might be TRBD1 (5 bases). V dropped 6 bases and J dropped 3 bases, with 10 bases sitting between them. The CDR3 sequence is 13 residues long. Germline CDR1 is SGHRS and CDR2 is YFSETQ. The DNA of the CDR3 is TGCGCCAGCACCCAGGGCCCCAATCAGCCCCAGCATTTT. Its protein product is CASTQGPNQPQHF.

The J gene is TRBJ2-7, the V gene TRBV25-1; perhaps D is TRBD1 or TRBD2 (5 bases each). Trimming stripped 1 base from V and 4 bases from J, with 17 bases between. The CDR3 runs 16 residues. Germline lookup yields CDR1 MGHDK and CDR2 SYGVNS. This CDR3 reads CASSEFGAAGWYEQYF. The CDR3 DNA is TGTGCCAGCAGTGAATTCGGGGCGGCAGGGTGGTACGAGCAGTACTTC.

This clone has a handful of counts. The chain carries TRBV2 and TRBJ2-7, with 8 bases lining up with TRBD2. Germline V gene sequence: CDR1 SNHLY, CDR2 FYNNEI. Unmatched junction bases numbered 6, after V lost 4 bases and J lost 4 bases. This CDR3 spans 14 amino acids. Written as DNA, the CDR3 is TGTGCCAGCAGTGTCTTAGCGGGAAGGTACGAGCAGTACTTC. Amino acid sequence: CASSVLAGRYEQYF.

With regard to this clone: This sample includes further DNA sequences coding for the same CDR3. The chain is built from TRBV20-1 and TRBJ2-3; 8 nucleotides agree with TRBD2. CDR1 and CDR2 from the germline V gene are DFQATT and SNEGSKA (reference sequence). Germline trimming cut 6 bases from V and 6 bases from J; bases unmatched to any gene: 2. The CDR3 extends over 11 amino acids. CDR3 region: CSARLADTQYF. The CDR3 DNA follows: TGCAGTGCAAGACTAGCGGATACGCAGTATTTT.

This clone was seen only a few times. The gene calls are TRBV6-5 and TRBJ1-5; no definite D call. This CDR3 is built from 13 residues. CDR1 and CDR2 from the germline V gene are MNHEY and SVGAGI. V was clipped by 6 bases and J by 6 bases, with 12 bases between them. This chain's CDR3 is CASSLKGSQPQHF. DNA of the CDR3: TGTGCCAGCAGCCTTAAGGGCAGTCAGCCCCAGCATTTT.

The chain links TRBV28 to TRBJ2-7, with 8 bases lining up with TRBD2. CDR1 and CDR2 (germline): MDHEN, SYDVKM. The CDR3 runs to 16 residues. V dropped 2 bases and J dropped 0; count of bases not matched to a gene: 6. The CDR3 loop is CASSLRPAGGSYEQYF. The CDR3 DNA reads TGTGCCAGCAGTTTACGCCCGGCGGGAGGCTCCTACGAGCAGTACTTC.

This clone has just a few counts. The rearrangement uses TRBV6-4 and TRBJ2-1; tentatively, D is TRBD1 or TRBD2 (5 bases each). V gave up 7 bases and J gave up 6 bases, with 10 bases separating them. Germline V gene data show CDR1 as MRHNA and CDR2 as SNTAGT. The CDR3 has 12 amino acids. The DNA for the CDR3 is TGTGCCAGCATGGGACCAACCAATGAGCAGTTCTTC. Translation: CASMGPTNEQFF.

The J gene is TRBJ2-5, the V gene TRBV7-3, with 11 bases identical to TRBD1. The CDR3 totals 15 residues. Germline CDR1 SGHTA, CDR2 FQGTGA. The V and J ends lost 4 bases and 6 bases, in that order; junction bases with no gene match: 7. The CDR3 sequence: CASSSGQGATKTQYF. The CDR3 DNA reads TGTGCCAGCAGCTCCGGACAGGGGGCGACGAAGACCCAGTACTTC.

The genes are TRBV13 and TRBJ2-7, with no clear D. V was shortened by 0 bases and J by 4 bases, with 4 bases between the two germline ends. The CDR3 runs 12 residues. CDR1 and CDR2 (germline): PRHDT, FYEKMQ (reference sequence). CDR3 residues: CASSLGGYEQYF. CDR3 nucleotide sequence: TGTGCCAGCAGCTTAGGGGGATACGAGCAGTACTTC.